These 17 T cell receptor beta chains originate from one sample sequenced in a study of blood T cell repertoires in COVID-19 (dated by TCRdb to about 2020). Receptors were amplified or captured by the immunoSEQ multiplex PCR assay. Here the immuneACCESS table is served through TCRdb, limited to in-frame sequences with V and J called. Missing clones are a known gap in these copies; in checked studies unresolved V genes cover under half, and the rest lacks a known reason. The sample yields under 200,000 clones; about 85% were counted once. Around 23% of the sample rests with the top ten. The source material was PBMCs or T cells enriched from blood (not recorded which). These receptors all come from a woman aged 40 to 49 in a cohort exposed to, infected with or recovered from COVID-19 (not recorded which).

The CDR3 DNA follows: TGTGCCAGCAGCTTATACCCGAGAACTAATGAAAAACTGTTTTTT. Translation gives CASSLYPRTNEKLFF. The chain combines TRBV7-2 with TRBJ1-4; D unclear. The CDR3 consists of 15 residues. Germline CDR1 reads SGHTA; CDR2 reads FQGNSA. The ends were cut back, 2 bases at V and 1 base at J, with 8 bases in the middle. The variable domain in full, with the rest retrieved from reference TRBV7-2 and TRBJ1-4, is GAGVSQSPSNKVTEKGKDVELRCDPISGHTALYWYRQSLGQGLEFLIYFQGNSAPDKSGLPSDRFSAERTGGSVSTLTIQRTQQEDSAVYLCASSLYPRTNEKLFFGSGTQLSVL.

V gene TRBV19 combines with J gene TRBJ1-5, with TRBD1 identical over 12 bases. Trimming cost V 3 bases and J 2 bases; bases outside gene matches: 14. Per the germline V gene, CDR1 is LNHDA and CDR2 is SQIVND (reference sequence). The length of the CDR3 is 20 residues. The CDR3 DNA reads TGTGCCAGTAGTATTACCACGGGACAGGGGGCGATTAATGGCAATCAGCCCCAGCATTTT. It yields the protein CASSITTGQGAINGNQPQHF.

The rearrangement uses TRBV6-5 and TRBJ2-3; 7 positions match TRBD1. Germline trimming cut 0 bases from V and 3 bases from J; bases unmatched to any gene: 3. CDR3 length equals 15 residues. In germline, CDR1 is MNHEY, CDR2 SVGAGI. CDR3 loop: CASSYSRDRTDTQYF. The CDR3, as DNA: TGTGCCAGCAGTTACTCCAGGGACAGAACAGATACGCAGTATTTT.

This chain connects TRBV28 to TRBJ1-3; D is ambiguous. Deletions cut 7 bases from V and 4 bases from J, with 23 bases between. The length of the CDR3 is 17 residues. Per the germline V gene, CDR1 is MDHEN and CDR2 is SYDVKM. CDR3: CASNSGGVEDDGNTIYF. The CDR3 DNA follows: TGTGCCAGCAACTCCGGAGGAGTCGAAGACGACGGAAACACCATATATTTT.

The gene calls are TRBV5-5 and TRBJ2-7; TRBD2 might be the D (6 bases). The germline CDR1 and CDR2 sequences are SGHKS and YYEKEE (reference sequence). The CDR3 extends over 14 amino acids. Trimming cost V 3 bases and J 2 bases, with 12 bases left between them. In DNA, the CDR3 is TGTGCCAGCAGCTATATTAGCGGAACCTACGAGCAGTACTTC. Its protein product is CASSYISGTYEQYF.

This sequence joins TRBV6-5 and TRBJ2-2, with unresolved D. CDR3 length: 13 amino acids. Germline CDR1 and CDR2: MNHEY and SVGAGI. V dropped 2 bases and J dropped 7 bases, with 8 bases sitting between them. This chain's CDR3 is CASSYDGVGELFF. Written as DNA, the CDR3 is TGTGCCAGCAGTTACGACGGAGTCGGGGAGCTGTTTTTT.

The table lists this clone with a count of one. The V and J genes are TRBV13 and TRBJ1-1; 12 bases are a match to TRBD1. The CDR3 runs 14 residues. CDR1 is PRHDT and CDR2 is FYEKMQ in the germline V gene (reference sequence). The V segment lost 5 bases and the J segment 6 bases; nucleotides outside the gene matches: 4. CDR3 nucleotide sequence: TGTGCCAGCAGCACCGGGACAGGGGGCTCTGAAGCTTTCTTT. Its translation is CASSTGTGGSEAFF.

The sample holds many counts of this clone. The V gene is TRBV10-3, the J gene TRBJ2-1, with 9 nucleotides matching TRBD1. Germline CDR1 reads ENHRY; CDR2 reads SYGVKD. The junction had 2 bases not matched to a gene; V was cut back by 6 bases and J by 2 bases. There are 14 residues in the CDR3. The CDR3 sequence is CAIRGDRAYNEQFF. The CDR3 bases are TGTGCCATCAGGGGGGACAGGGCCTACAATGAGCAGTTCTTC.

This sequence joins TRBV10-3 and TRBJ2-3; 10 positions match TRBD1. In germline, CDR1 is ENHRY, CDR2 SYGVKD. The CDR3 is 14 amino acids. The V gene end was trimmed by 4 bases and the J gene end by 4 bases; junction bases not matched to a gene: 2. The CDR3 DNA reads as TGTGCCATCAGTGCAGGACAGGGGGCAGATACGCAGTATTTT. Translation: CAISAGQGADTQYF.

The gene calls are TRBV11-2 and TRBJ2-7; perhaps TRBD1 as D (5 bases). The CDR3 is 14 amino acids. Germline V gene lookup returns CDR1 SGHAT and CDR2 FQNNGV. The V and J ends lost 5 bases and 2 bases respectively, with 13 bases between them. CDR3 in amino acids: CASSQWGRTYEQYF. Written as DNA, the CDR3 is TGTGCCAGCAGCCAATGGGGCCGGACCTACGAGCAGTACTTC. Complete variable domain (other parts from reference TRBV11-2 and TRBJ2-7): EAGVAQSPRYKIIEKRQSVAFWCNPISGHATLYWYQQILGQGPKLLIQFQNNGVVDDSQLPKDRFSAERLKGVDSTLKIQPAKLEDSAVYLCASSQWGRTYEQYFGPGTRLTVT.

This rearrangement joins TRBV19 to TRBJ2-5; tentative D call: TRBD2 (7 bases). V was pared by 3 bases and J by 6 bases, with 14 bases between. Germline lookup yields CDR1 LNHDA and CDR2 SQIVND (reference sequence). This CDR3 is built from 14 residues. The CDR3 bases are TGTGCCAGTAGTATCTCCGGGGGGCCCAAGACCCAGTACTTC. It codes for CASSISGGPKTQYF.

This clone showed up just a few times. The chain combines TRBV10-1 with TRBJ1-1; no reliable D call. The germline V gene has CDR1 WNHNN and CDR2 SYGVQD (reference sequence). The CDR3 has 13 residues. V was pared by 4 bases and J by 1 base, with 7 bases between. The CDR3 here is CASSVNRNTEAFF. For the CDR3, the DNA is TGCGCCAGCAGTGTTAACAGGAACACTGAAGCTTTCTTT.

The CDR3 loop is CASSYPRDTNTGELFF. As DNA, the CDR3 is TGTGCCAGCAGTTACCCGAGGGACACAAACACCGGGGAGCTGTTTTTT. The chain carries TRBV6-5 and TRBJ2-2; D possibly corresponds to TRBD1 (6 bases). This CDR3 is built from 16 residues. Germline CDR1 reads MNHEY; CDR2 reads SVGAGI. Trimming removed 2 bases from V and 2 bases from J, with 12 bases in between.

This chain uses TRBV7-6 with TRBJ1-4, with 7 bases fitting TRBD1. The germline gives CDR1 SGHVS, CDR2 FNYEAQ. This CDR3 has 14 amino acids. The J segment lost 3 bases and the V segment lost 4 bases, leaving 2 bases of the junction unmatched. This CDR3 is CASSSGQSNEKLFF. In DNA form, the CDR3 reads TGTGCCAGCAGCTCGGGACAGTCTAATGAAAAACTGTTTTTT.

The CDR3 is CASSLAAGTEAFF. The DNA of the CDR3 is TGCGCCAGCAGCTTGGCCGCCGGCACTGAAGCTTTCTTT. The chain is built from TRBV5-1 and TRBJ1-1; no clear D gene. V was shortened by 0 bases and J by 4 bases, with 7 bases between the two germline ends. The germline CDR1 and CDR2 sequences are SGHRS and YFSETQ. This CDR3 contains 13 residues. Variable domain in full (rest from reference TRBV5-1 and TRBJ1-1): KAGVTQTPRYLIKTRGQQVTLSCSPISGHRSVSWYQQTPGQGLQFLFEYFSETQRNKGNFPGRFSGRQFSNSRSEMNVSTLELGDSALYLCASSLAAGTEAFFGQGTRLTVV.

The CDR3 sequence is CASQIGTALDTQYF. In DNA, the CDR3 is TGTGCCAGCCAAATAGGGACAGCGTTAGATACGCAGTATTTT. The V gene is TRBV6-4, the J gene TRBJ2-3, with 7 positions matching TRBD1. Germline lookup yields CDR1 MRHNA and CDR2 SNTAGT. Germline trimming cut 8 bases from V and 5 bases from J; bases unmatched to any gene: 10. The CDR3 has 14 residues.

The chain joins TRBV13 to TRBJ2-7, with D tentatively TRBD2 (5 bases). The CDR3 has 16 residues. The V end lost 2 bases, the J end lost 7 bases, and 21 bases lay between the germline ends. The germline V gene encodes CDR1 PRHDT and CDR2 FYEKMQ (reference sequence). The CDR3 protein is CASSLKWYEGNGEQYF. CDR3 DNA: TGTGCCAGCAGCTTAAAATGGTACGAGGGCAATGGTGAGCAGTACTTC.